One T cell receptor (beta chain) is described in this entry. The V segment lost 1 base and the J segment 5 bases; nucleotides outside the gene matches: 10. Germline V gene lookup returns CDR1 SGHDN and CDR2 FVKESK. The CDR3 runs to 17 residues. TCRdb keeps only in-frame clones here, not all; method: immunoSEQ multiplex PCR. The sample consists of roughly 120,000 clones, about 95% of them appearing once. The data were obtained in a study of control samples from healthy donors and cancer patients. This receptor was obtained from a man aged 25 to 40 in good health. The chain combines TRBV14 with TRBJ2-1; 8 bases align to TRBD1. Input material: blood. The CDR3 coding sequence is TGTGCCAGCAGCCAAGGGGTGGGGACAGGTCACGACAATGAGCAGTTCTTC. Its protein product is CASSQGVGTGHDNEQFF.